Following are 18 T cell receptor beta chains from one sample sequenced in a study of cytomegalovirus exposure and HLA in healthy donors. In the PCR, 60 Vbeta and 13 Jbeta primers were used. TCRdb's table, derived via immunoSEQ multiplex PCR, lists solely in-frame clones and lacks some. Of approximately 150,000 clones listed, less than 80% are singletons. The sequenced material came from PBMCs. The receptor source for this set is a man in his forties or fifties in good health and CMV-seronegative.

V usage is TRBV18 and J usage is TRBJ2-5; tentatively, D is TRBD2 (5 bases). Germline CDR1 KGHSH, CDR2 LQKENI. Trimming stripped 3 bases from V and 5 bases from J, with 10 bases between. The CDR3 spans 13 residues. The CDR3 DNA reads TGTGCCAGCTCACCCCGGGATTTTGAGACCCAGTACTTC. The encoded protein is CASSPRDFETQYF.

V gene TRBV15 combines with J gene TRBJ1-5; D gene ambiguous. Germline V lookup: CDR1 LNHNV, CDR2 YYDKDF (reference sequence). This CDR3 has 16 amino acids. V shed 0 bases and J shed 9 bases, with 18 bases lying between them. CDR3 residues: CATSRDNEARTRPQHF. As DNA, the CDR3 is TGTGCCACCAGCAGAGATAATGAAGCTAGGACTCGGCCCCAGCATTTT.

J is TRBJ1-2 and V is TRBV6-6, with 8 bases matching TRBD1. Germline values: CDR1 MNHNY, CDR2 SVGAGI (reference sequence). This CDR3 spans 14 amino acids. V lost 6 bases and J lost 2; bases outside the gene matches: 5. The CDR3 sequence is CASRAGQGNYGYTF. CDR3 nucleotide sequence: TGTGCCAGCAGGGCAGGACAGGGAAACTATGGCTACACCTTC.

This chain joins TRBV7-9 and TRBJ2-5, with TRBD1 matching over 9 bases. The DNA end favors TRBJ2-7, so the J call may be wrong. From germline, CDR1 is SEHNR and CDR2 FQNEAQ (reference sequence). The CDR3 sequence is 13 residues long. In nucleotides, the CDR3 is TGTGCCAGCAGACAGGGGGCCTCCTACGAGCAGTACTTC. Translating gives CASRQGASYEQYF.

This clone was observed a few times. This sequence joins TRBV28 and TRBJ1-1; 8 nucleotides line up with TRBD1. J lost 5 bases, V lost 3 bases, and 2 bases had no gene match. This CDR3 is 13 amino acids long. Per the germline V gene, CDR1 is MDHEN and CDR2 is SYDVKM. This chain's CDR3 is CASSFRQGTEAFF. The CDR3 region has the DNA TGTGCCAGCAGTTTCAGACAGGGGACTGAAGCTTTCTTT.

This clone was recorded a few times. Other DNA sequences in this sample translate to the same CDR3. This chain links TRBV11-2 with TRBJ2-7; TRBD1 agrees at 12 bases. Germline V gene sequence: CDR1 SGHAT, CDR2 FQNNGV. J was trimmed by 2 bases and V by 3 bases; bases with no gene match: 2. The CDR3 runs 15 residues. CDR3 protein: CASSFGTGGTYEQYF. In DNA, the CDR3 is TGTGCCAGCAGCTTCGGGACAGGGGGCACCTACGAGCAGTACTTC.

The chain recombines TRBV9 with TRBJ1-4, with 8 bases that match TRBD1. The CDR3 is 17 amino acids. Trimming removed 0 bases from V and 4 bases from J; junction bases left unmatched: 8. Per the germline V gene, CDR1 is SGDLS and CDR2 is YYNGEE. CDR3 protein: CASSVGQGARSNEKLFF. CDR3 coding DNA: TGTGCCAGCAGCGTAGGGCAGGGGGCGCGGAGTAATGAAAAACTGTTTTTT. The full variable domain, rest sourced from reference TRBV9 and TRBJ1-4, is DSGVTQTPKHLITATGQRVTLRCSPRSGDLSVYWYQQSLDQGLQFLIQYYNGEERAKGNILERFSAQQFPDLHSELNLSSLELGDSALYFCASSVGQGARSNEKLFFGSGTQLSVL.

The rearrangement joins TRBV15 to TRBJ1-4; no clear D. Germline CDR1 LNHNV, CDR2 YYDKDF (reference sequence). CDR3 length equals 15 residues. V shed 3 bases and J shed 6 bases, with 14 bases lying between them. CDR3 loop: CATSRNGRVHEKLFF. Here the CDR3 DNA reads TGTGCCACCAGCAGGAACGGGAGGGTTCATGAAAAACTGTTTTTT.

V and J are TRBV6-1 and TRBJ2-7; 9 bases are shared with TRBD2. The trim removed 3 bases at V and 4 bases at J, leaving 7 bases unmatched. Germline-derived CDR1 and CDR2 are MNHNS and SASEGT. The CDR3 runs 15 residues. CDR3 sequence (DNA): TGTGCCAGCAGTGATTTGGCGCGGGGGGGTTACGAGCAGTACTTC. It specifies CASSDLARGGYEQYF.

This sequence joins TRBV4-1 and TRBJ2-5, with 10 bases aligning to TRBD2. V lost 1 base, J lost 1 base, and 6 bases stayed unmatched. The germline V gene encodes CDR1 MGHRA and CDR2 YSYEKL. The CDR3 has 17 amino acids. The CDR3 bases are TGCGCCAGCAGCCAAGCCTTCTTAGCGGGGGGCCAAGAGACCCAGTACTTC. Translation gives CASSQAFLAGGQETQYF.

V usage is TRBV28 and J usage is TRBJ1-2; D ambiguous. V lost 5 bases and J lost 5, with 9 bases in between. CDR1 MDHEN and CDR2 SYDVKM come from the germline V gene. The CDR3 contains 12 residues. The CDR3 region is CASSTLVYGYTF. For the CDR3, the DNA is TGTGCCAGCAGTACCCTAGTGTATGGCTACACCTTC.

This rearrangement joins TRBV30 to TRBJ2-1; perhaps TRBD1 as D (6 bases). Trimming left V 5 bases short and J 13 bases short, with 12 bases between. The germline CDR1 and CDR2 sequences are GTSNPN and SVGIG (reference sequence). This CDR3 has 10 amino acids. Here the CDR3 reads CAWGLGHQFF. The CDR3 region has the DNA TGTGCCTGGGGCCTGGGACACCAGTTCTTC.

This clone occurred once. The V call is TRBV10-1, the J call TRBJ1-6; 7 nucleotides agree with TRBD1. The V and J ends lost 1 base and 5 bases, in that order; junction bases with no gene match: 8. Germline values: CDR1 WNHNN, CDR2 SYGVQD (reference sequence). This CDR3 is 17 amino acids long. As DNA, the CDR3 is TGCGCCAGCAGTGAGTTTGCCCACGGACAGGATAATTCACCCCTCCACTTT. As protein: CASSEFAHGQDNSPLHF.

V and J are TRBV14 and TRBJ2-3; D not certain. Germline lookup yields CDR1 SGHDN and CDR2 FVKESK. Trimming cost V 1 base and J 7 bases, with 3 bases left between them. The CDR3 consists of 11 residues. CDR3 loop: CASSQANTQYF. The CDR3 DNA reads as TGTGCCAGCAGCCAAGCTAATACGCAGTATTTT.

The rearrangement uses TRBV5-1 and TRBJ2-5; 9 positions agree with TRBD2. The CDR3 consists of 14 residues. The trim removed 2 bases at V and 1 base at J, leaving 0 bases unmatched. Germline CDR1 SGHRS, CDR2 YFSETQ. The DNA of the CDR3 is TGCGCCAGCAGCTTTAGCGGGGGCCAAGAGACCCAGTACTTC. This sequence encodes CASSFSGGQETQYF.

V gene TRBV5-6 combines with J gene TRBJ2-3, with unresolved D. Trimming stripped 2 bases from V and 8 bases from J, with 9 bases between. CDR3 length: 12 residues. Per germline, CDR1 SGHDT and CDR2 YYEEEE. Here the CDR3 DNA reads TGTGCCAGCAGCTTTTTTTCGGGTACGCAGTATTTT. This translates into CASSFFSGTQYF.

This sequence joins TRBV28 and TRBJ1-6; TRBD1 is a possible D gene (5 bases). Trimming cost V 6 bases and J 10 bases, with 13 bases left between them. The CDR3 is 13 amino acids. CDR1 MDHEN and CDR2 SYDVKM come from the germline V gene. In DNA form, the CDR3 reads TGTGCCAGCAGGCTCCTTGGGGGGTCACCCCTCCACTTT. Amino acids: CASRLLGGSPLHF.

This clone was seen once. The chain couples TRBV30 to TRBJ2-5, with 7 positions matching TRBD1. Germline CDR1 reads GTSNPN; CDR2 reads SVGIG (reference sequence). The CDR3 length is 12 residues. Trimming took 5 bases from V and 3 from J; bases not matched to a gene: 3. Here the CDR3 reads CAWAGTEETQYF. The CDR3 coding sequence is TGTGCCTGGGCTGGGACAGAAGAGACCCAGTACTTC.